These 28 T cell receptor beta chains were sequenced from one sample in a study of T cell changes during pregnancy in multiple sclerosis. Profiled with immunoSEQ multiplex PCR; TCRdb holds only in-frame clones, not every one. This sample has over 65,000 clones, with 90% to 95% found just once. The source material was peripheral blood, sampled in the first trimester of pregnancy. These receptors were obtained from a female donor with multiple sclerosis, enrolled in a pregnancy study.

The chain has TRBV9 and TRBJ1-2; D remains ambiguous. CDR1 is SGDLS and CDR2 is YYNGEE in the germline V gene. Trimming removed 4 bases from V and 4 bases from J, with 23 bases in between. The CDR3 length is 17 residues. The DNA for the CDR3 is TGTGCCAGCAGCCCCCGCGGCGACGGAGTAACTCCCTATGGCTACACCTTC. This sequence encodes CASSPRGDGVTPYGYTF.

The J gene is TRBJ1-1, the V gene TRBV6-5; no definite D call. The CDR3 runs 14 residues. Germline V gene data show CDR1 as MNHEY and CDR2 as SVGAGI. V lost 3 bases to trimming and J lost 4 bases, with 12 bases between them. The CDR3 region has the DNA TGTGCCAGCAGTTATTCGCGGTCGGCCACTGAAGCTTTCTTT. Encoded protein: CASSYSRSATEAFF.

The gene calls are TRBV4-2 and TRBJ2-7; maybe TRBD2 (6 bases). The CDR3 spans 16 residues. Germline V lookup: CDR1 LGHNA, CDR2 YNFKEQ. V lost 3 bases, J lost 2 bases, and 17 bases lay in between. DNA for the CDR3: TGTGCCAGCAGCCAGAATTTGGGGAGGACAACCTACGAGCAGTACTTC. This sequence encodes CASSQNLGRTTYEQYF.

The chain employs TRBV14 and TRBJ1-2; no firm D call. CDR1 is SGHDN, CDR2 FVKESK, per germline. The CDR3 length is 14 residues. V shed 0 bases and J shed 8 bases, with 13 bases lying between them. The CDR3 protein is CASSQDEGGRGYTF. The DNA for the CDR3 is TGTGCCAGCAGCCAAGATGAGGGAGGACGGGGCTACACCTTC.

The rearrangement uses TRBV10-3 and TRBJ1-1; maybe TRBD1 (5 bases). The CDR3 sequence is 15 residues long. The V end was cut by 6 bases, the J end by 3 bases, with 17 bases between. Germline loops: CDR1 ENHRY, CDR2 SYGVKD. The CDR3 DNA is TGTGCCATCAGCGAGATCGGACCGGGGGACACTGAAGCTTTCTTT. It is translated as CAISEIGPGDTEAFF.

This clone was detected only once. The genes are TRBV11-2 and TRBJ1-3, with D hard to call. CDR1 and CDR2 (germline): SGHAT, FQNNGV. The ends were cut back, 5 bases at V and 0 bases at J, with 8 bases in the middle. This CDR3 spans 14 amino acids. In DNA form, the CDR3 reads TGTGCCAGCAGCGCGGACTACTCTGGAAACACCATATATTTT. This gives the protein CASSADYSGNTIYF.

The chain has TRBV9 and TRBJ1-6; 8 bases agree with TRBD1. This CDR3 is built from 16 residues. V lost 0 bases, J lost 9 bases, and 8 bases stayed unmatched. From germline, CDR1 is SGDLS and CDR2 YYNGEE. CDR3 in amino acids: CASSVGAGQGGSPLHF. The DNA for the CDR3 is TGTGCCAGCAGCGTAGGGGCAGGACAGGGTGGTTCACCCCTCCACTTT.

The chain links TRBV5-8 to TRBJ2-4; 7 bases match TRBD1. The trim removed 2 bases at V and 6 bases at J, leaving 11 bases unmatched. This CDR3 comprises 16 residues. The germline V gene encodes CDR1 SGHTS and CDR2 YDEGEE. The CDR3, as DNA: TGTGCCAGCAGCTTATTTTCCGGACAGGCGGGAAACATTCAGTACTTC. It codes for CASSLFSGQAGNIQYF.

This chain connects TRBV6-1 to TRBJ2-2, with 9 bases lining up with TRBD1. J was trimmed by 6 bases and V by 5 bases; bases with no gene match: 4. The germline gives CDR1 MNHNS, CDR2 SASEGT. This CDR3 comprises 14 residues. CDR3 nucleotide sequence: TGTGCCAGCAGTATAAGGACAGGGGCCGGGGAGCTGTTTTTT. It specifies CASSIRTGAGELFF.

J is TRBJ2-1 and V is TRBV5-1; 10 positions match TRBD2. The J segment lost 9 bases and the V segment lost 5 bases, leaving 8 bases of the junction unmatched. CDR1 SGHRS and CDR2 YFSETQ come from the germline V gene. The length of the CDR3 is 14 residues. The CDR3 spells CASRGTSGTIEQFF. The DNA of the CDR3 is TGCGCCAGCAGAGGAACTAGCGGGACGATTGAGCAGTTCTTC.

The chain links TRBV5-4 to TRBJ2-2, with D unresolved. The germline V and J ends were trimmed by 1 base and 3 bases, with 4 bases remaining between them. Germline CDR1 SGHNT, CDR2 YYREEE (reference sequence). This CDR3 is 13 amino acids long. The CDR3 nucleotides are TGTGCCAGCAGCTTGCCATACACCGGGGAGCTGTTTTTT. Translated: CASSLPYTGELFF.

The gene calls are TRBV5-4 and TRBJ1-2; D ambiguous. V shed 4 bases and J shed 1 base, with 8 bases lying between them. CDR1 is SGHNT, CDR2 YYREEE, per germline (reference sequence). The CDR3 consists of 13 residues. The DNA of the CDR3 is TGTGCCAGCAGCGTCCCGGGTAACTATGGCTACACCTTC. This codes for CASSVPGNYGYTF.

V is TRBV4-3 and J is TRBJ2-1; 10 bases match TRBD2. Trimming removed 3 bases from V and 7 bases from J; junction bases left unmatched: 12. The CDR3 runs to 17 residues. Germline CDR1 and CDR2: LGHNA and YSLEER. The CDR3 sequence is CASSQTPSGGFGNEQFF. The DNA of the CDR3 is TGCGCCAGCAGCCAGACCCCTAGCGGGGGCTTTGGGAATGAGCAGTTCTTC.

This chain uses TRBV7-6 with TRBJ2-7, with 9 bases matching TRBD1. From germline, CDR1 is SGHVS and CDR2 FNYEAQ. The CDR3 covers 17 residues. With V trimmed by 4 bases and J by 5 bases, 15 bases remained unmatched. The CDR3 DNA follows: TGTGCCAGCAGCTCAACACAACTGGGACAGGGCGGCCACGAGCAGTACTTC. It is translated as CASSSTQLGQGGHEQYF. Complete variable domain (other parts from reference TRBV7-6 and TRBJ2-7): GAGVSQSPRYKVTKRGQDVALRCDPISGHVSLYWYRQALGQGPEFLTYFNYEAQQDKSGLPNDRFSAERPEGSISTLTIQRTEQRDSAMYRCASSSTQLGQGGHEQYFGPGTRLTVT.

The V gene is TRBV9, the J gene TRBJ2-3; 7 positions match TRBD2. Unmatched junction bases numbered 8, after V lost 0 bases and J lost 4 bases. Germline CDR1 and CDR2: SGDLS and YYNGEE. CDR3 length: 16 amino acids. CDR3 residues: CASSVAGGGRSDTQYF. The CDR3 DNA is TGTGCCAGCAGCGTAGCTGGGGGAGGGAGGTCAGATACGCAGTATTTT.

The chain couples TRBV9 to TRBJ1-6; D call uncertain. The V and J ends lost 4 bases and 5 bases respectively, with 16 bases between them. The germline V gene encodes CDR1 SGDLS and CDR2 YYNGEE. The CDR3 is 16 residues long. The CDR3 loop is CASSSRREFHNSPLHF. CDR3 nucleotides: TGTGCCAGCAGCTCACGACGGGAATTCCATAATTCACCCCTCCACTTT.

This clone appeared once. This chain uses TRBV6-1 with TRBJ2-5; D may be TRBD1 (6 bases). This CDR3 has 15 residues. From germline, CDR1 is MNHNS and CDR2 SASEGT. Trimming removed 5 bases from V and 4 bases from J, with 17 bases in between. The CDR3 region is CASSTHRAAGETQYF. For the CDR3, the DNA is TGTGCCAGCAGTACCCACAGGGCGGCGGGAGAGACCCAGTACTTC.

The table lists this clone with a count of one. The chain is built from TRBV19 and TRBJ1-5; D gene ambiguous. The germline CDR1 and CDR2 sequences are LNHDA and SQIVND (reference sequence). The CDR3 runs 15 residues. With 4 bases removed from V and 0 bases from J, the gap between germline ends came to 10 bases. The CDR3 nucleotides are TGTGCCAGTAGTACAACAGTTAATAGCAATCAGCCCCAGCATTTT. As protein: CASSTTVNSNQPQHF.

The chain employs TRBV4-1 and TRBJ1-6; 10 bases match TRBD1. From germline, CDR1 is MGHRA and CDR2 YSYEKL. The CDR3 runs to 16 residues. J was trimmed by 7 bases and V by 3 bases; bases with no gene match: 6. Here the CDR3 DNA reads TGCGCCAGCAGCCAGTACACGGGACAGGGGAATTCACCCCTCCACTTT. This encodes CASSQYTGQGNSPLHF.

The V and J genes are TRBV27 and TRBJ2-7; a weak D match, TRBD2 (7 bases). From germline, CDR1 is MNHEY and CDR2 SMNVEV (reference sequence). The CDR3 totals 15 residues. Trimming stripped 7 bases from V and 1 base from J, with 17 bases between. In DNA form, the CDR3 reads TGTGCCAGCACCAAGGCGGGGGCGATATCCTACGAGCAGTACTTC. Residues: CASTKAGAISYEQYF.

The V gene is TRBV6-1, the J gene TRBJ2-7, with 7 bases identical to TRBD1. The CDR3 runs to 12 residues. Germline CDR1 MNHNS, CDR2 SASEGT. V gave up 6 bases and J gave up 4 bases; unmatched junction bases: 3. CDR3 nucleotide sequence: TGTGCCAGCAGAAACAGGGGTTACGAGCAGTACTTC. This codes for CASRNRGYEQYF.

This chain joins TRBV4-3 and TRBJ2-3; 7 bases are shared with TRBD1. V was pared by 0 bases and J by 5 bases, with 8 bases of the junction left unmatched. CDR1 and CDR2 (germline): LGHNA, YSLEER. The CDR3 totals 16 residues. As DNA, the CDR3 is TGCGCCAGCAGCCAAGATCATACAGGGGCGGGAGATACGCAGTATTTT. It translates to CASSQDHTGAGDTQYF.

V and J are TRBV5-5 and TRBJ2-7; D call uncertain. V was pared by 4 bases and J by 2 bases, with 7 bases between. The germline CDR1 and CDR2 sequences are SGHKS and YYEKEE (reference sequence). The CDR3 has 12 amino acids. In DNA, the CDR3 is TGTGCCAGCAGCCAAGCCACCTACGAGCAGTACTTC. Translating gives CASSQATYEQYF. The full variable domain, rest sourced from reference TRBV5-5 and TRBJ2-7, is DAGVTQSPTHLIKTRGQQVTLRCSPISGHKSVSWYQQVLGQGPQFIFQYYEKEERGRGNFPDRFSARQFPNYSSELNVNALLLGDSALYLCASSQATYEQYFGPGTRLTVT.

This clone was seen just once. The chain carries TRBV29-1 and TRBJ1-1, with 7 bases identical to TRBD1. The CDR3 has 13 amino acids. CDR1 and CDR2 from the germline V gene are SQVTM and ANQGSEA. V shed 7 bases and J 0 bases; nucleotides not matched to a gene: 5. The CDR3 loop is CSGAQGMNTEAFF. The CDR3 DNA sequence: TGCAGCGGGGCACAGGGGATGAACACTGAAGCTTTCTTT.

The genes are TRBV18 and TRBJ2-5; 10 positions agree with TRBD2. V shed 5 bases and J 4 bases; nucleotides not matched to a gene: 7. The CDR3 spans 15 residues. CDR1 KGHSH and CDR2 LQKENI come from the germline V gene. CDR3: CASSKTGTSAETQYF. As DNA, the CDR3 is TGTGCCAGCTCAAAGACCGGGACTAGCGCAGAGACCCAGTACTTC.

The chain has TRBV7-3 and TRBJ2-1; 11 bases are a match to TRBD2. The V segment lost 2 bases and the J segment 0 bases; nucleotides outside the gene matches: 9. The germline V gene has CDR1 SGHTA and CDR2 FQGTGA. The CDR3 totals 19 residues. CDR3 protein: CASSLVLAGGPSSYNEQFF. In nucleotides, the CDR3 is TGTGCCAGCAGCTTAGTCCTAGCGGGAGGCCCGAGCTCCTACAATGAGCAGTTCTTC.

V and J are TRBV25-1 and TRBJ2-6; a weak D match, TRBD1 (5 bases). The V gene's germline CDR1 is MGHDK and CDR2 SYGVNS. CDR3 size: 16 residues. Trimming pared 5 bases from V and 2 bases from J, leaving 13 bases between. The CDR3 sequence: CASSTHPRAGANVLTF. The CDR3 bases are TGTGCCAGCAGTACTCACCCCAGGGCTGGGGCCAACGTCCTGACTTTC.

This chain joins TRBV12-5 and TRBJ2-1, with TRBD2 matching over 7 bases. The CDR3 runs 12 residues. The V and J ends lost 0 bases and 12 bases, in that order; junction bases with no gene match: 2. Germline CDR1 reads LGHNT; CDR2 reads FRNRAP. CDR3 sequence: CASGLVGRGQFF. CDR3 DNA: TGTGCTAGTGGTTTGGTGGGGAGGGGGCAGTTCTTC.